This T cell receptor (beta chain) was identified during a study of blood T cells in healthy people across ages. On the study more broadly: When template switching was applied, about one barcoded beta molecule was captured per two T cells.

PCR was performed a second time for about 7 to 11 cycles using a sample-barcoded 5' primer and a J-beta primer mix. A single record per CDR3 protein comes from TCRdb applying MiXCR to the 5' RACE reads. The table records about 1.4 million distinct CDR3 sequences, roughly 64% of them present only once. CDR3 length: 14 residues. Germline CDR1 and CDR2: SEHNR and FQNEAQ (reference sequence). Sequenced: blood. V is TRBV7-9 and J is TRBJ2-7; D might be TRBD1 or TRBD2, each matching 5 bases. The J call could be wrong; TRBJ2-5 is a better fit for the DNA end. The origin of this receptor is a man in his late teens or twenties in good health. The CDR3 region has the DNA TGTGCCAGCAACCCTCTAACGGGACCAGAGACCCAGTACTTC. Translating gives CASNPLTGPETQYF.